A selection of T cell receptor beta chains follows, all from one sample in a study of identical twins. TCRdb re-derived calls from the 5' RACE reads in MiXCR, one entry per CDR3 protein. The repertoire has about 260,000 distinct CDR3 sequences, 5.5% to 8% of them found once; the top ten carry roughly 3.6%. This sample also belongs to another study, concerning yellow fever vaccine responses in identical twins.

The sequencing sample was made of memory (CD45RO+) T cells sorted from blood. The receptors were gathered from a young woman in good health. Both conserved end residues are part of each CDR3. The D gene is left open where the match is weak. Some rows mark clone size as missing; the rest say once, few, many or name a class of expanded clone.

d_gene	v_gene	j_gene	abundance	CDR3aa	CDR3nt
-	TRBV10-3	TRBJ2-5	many	CAISESRGSQETQYF	TGTGCCATCAGTGAGTCGAGAGGGAGCCAAGAGACCCAGTACTTC
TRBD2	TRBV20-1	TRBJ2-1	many	CSARGLREVYNEQFF	TGCAGTGCTAGAGGTCTGCGGGAGGTCTACAATGAGCAGTTCTTC
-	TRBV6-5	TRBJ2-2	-	CASSYLVGGELFF	TGTGCCAGCAGTTACCTCGTTGGCGGGGAGCTGTTTTTT
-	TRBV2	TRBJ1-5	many	CASSDRGLGGQPQHF	TGTGCCAGCAGTGACCGGGGCCTCGGCGGCCAGCCCCAGCATTTT
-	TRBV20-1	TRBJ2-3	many	CSAKGGGRSTDTQYF	TGCAGTGCCAAGGGAGGGGGTCGAAGCACAGATACGCAGTATTTT
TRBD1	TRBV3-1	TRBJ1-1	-	CASSHALQGAPEAFF	TGTGCCAGCAGCCATGCATTACAGGGGGCCCCTGAAGCTTTCTTT
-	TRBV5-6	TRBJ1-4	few	CASSLVGSMEKLFF	TGTGCCAGCAGCTTGGTGGGTTCTATGGAAAAACTGTTTTTT
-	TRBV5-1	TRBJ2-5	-	CASRRDEGVGETQYF	TGCGCCAGCAGAAGAGACGAGGGGGTGGGGGAGACCCAGTACTTC
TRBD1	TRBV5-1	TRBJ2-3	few	CASSLGQPTDTQYF	TGCGCCAGCAGCCTGGGACAGCCCACAGATACGCAGTATTTT
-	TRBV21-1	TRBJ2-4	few	CASSKVSRGSLAKNIQYF	TGTGCCAGCAGCAAAGTGTCGCGCGGGTCTCTAGCCAAAAACATTCAGTACTTC
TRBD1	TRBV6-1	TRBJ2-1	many	CASRLTGVEYNEQFF	TGTGCCAGCAGGCTAACAGGGGTGGAGTACAATGAGCAGTTCTTC
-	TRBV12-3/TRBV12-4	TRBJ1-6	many	CASSLKSGNSPLHF	TGTGCCAGCAGTTTAAAGTCAGGGAATTCACCCCTCCACTTT
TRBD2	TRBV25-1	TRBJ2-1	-	CASSARTSGSLNEQFF	TGTGCCAGCAGTGCCCGGACTAGCGGGAGCCTGAATGAGCAGTTCTTC
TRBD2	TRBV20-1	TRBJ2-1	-	CSARVQSGRAGGSYNEQFF	TGCAGTGCTAGAGTACAGAGCGGGAGGGCCGGGGGCTCCTACAATGAGCAGTTCTTC
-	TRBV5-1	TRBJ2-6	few	CASSSTSSGANVLTF	TGCGCCAGCAGCTCTACAAGCTCTGGGGCCAACGTCCTGACTTTC
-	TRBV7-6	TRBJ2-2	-	CASSSLISTRSSTGELFF	TGTGCCAGCAGCTCCTTGATCTCAACTAGGTCGTCCACCGGGGAGCTGTTTTTT
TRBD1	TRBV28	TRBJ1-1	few	CASQTTGGVGGAEAFF	TGTGCCAGCCAAACTACAGGGGGCGTAGGAGGCGCTGAAGCTTTCTTT
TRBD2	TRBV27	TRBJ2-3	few	CASSSKGTSPDTQYF	TGTGCCAGCAGTTCTAAGGGGACTAGCCCAGATACGCAGTATTTT
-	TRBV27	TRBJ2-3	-	CASSLFLPTDTQYF	TGTGCCAGCAGTTTATTCCTACCAACAGATACGCAGTATTTT
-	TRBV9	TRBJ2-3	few	CASRGRGQTDTQYF	TGTGCCAGCAGGGGAAGAGGACAGACAGATACGCAGTATTTT
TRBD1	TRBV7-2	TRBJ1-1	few	CASSFKGATEAFF	TGTGCCAGCAGCTTTAAGGGGGCAACTGAAGCTTTCTTT
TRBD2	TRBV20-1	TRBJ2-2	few	CSARDMLAGLTGELFF	TGCAGTGCTAGAGATATGCTAGCGGGGCTTACCGGGGAGCTGTTTTTT
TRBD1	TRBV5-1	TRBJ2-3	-	CASKGQGATDTQYF	TGCGCCAGCAAGGGACAGGGTGCCACAGATACGCAGTATTTT
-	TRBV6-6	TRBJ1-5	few	CASSYGGEPQHF	TGTGCCAGCAGTTATGGAGGGGAGCCCCAGCATTTT
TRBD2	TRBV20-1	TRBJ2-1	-	CSAAPSGPSSYNEQFF	TGCAGTGCTGCCCCTAGCGGGCCGAGCTCCTACAATGAGCAGTTCTTC
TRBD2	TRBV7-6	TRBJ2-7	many	CASSLVREGDEQYF	TGTGCCAGCAGCTTAGTGCGGGAGGGTGACGAGCAGTACTTC
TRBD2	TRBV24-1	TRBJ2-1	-	CATSDSGTSAEQFF	TGTGCCACCAGTGACTCCGGGACTAGCGCTGAGCAGTTCTTC
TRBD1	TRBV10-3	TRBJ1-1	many	CAISVETGGTEAFF	TGTGCCATCAGTGTGGAGACAGGGGGGACTGAAGCTTTCTTT
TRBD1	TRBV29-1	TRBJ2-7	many	CSVTRNRGPLYEQYF	TGCAGCGTTACTAGAAACAGGGGGCCCCTCTACGAGCAGTACTTC
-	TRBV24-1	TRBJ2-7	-	CATSSGPSYEQYF	TGTGCCACCAGTTCGGGACCCTCCTACGAGCAGTACTTC
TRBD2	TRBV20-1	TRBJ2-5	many	CSAQDWGGAQYF	TGCAGTGCCCAAGACTGGGGAGGGGCCCAGTACTTC
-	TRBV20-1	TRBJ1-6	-	CSAREANSPLHF	TGCAGTGCTAGAGAAGCTAATTCACCCCTCCACTTT
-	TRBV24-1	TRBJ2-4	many	CATQAAGGKNIQYF	TGTGCCACCCAGGCCGCCGGGGGCAAAAACATTCAGTACTTC
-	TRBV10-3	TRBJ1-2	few	CAISESRGDKHGYTF	TGTGCCATCAGTGAGTCGAGGGGGGACAAGCATGGCTACACCTTC
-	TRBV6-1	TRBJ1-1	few	CASIPGLKEAFF	TGTGCCAGCATTCCGGGACTGAAAGAAGCTTTCTTT
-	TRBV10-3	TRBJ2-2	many	CATTGRDTGELFF	TGTGCCACAACAGGGCGGGACACCGGGGAGCTGTTTTTT
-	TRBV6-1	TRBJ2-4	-	CASRGLLRGAKNIQYF	TGTGCCAGCAGAGGACTCTTAAGAGGGGCCAAAAACATTCAGTACTTC
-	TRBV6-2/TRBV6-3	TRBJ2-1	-	CASRQAGTSGGEQFF	TGTGCCAGCAGACAGGCCGGGACCTCCGGGGGTGAGCAGTTCTTC
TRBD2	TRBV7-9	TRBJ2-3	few	CASSFGLAGPDTQYF	TGTGCCAGCAGCTTCGGACTAGCGGGTCCAGATACGCAGTATTTT
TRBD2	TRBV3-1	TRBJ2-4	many	CASSQAGGRGKNIQYF	TGTGCCAGCAGCCAGGCGGGAGGTCGTGGCAAAAACATTCAGTACTTC
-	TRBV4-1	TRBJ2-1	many	CASSQRGLSYNEQFF	TGCGCCAGCAGCCAGCGGGGCCTTTCCTACAATGAGCAGTTCTTC
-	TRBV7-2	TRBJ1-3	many	CASSQQGGNTIYF	TGTGCCAGCAGCCAACAAGGAGGAAACACCATATATTTT
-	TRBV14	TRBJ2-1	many	CATGTGIAEQFF	TGTGCTACAGGAACAGGGATTGCTGAGCAGTTCTTC
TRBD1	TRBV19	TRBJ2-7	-	CASSITGGAKEQYF	TGTGCCAGTAGTATAACAGGGGGCGCGAAGGAGCAGTACTTC
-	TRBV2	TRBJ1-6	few	CASSESSGTDSPLHF	TGTGCCAGCAGTGAATCGTCCGGAACGGATTCACCCCTCCACTTT
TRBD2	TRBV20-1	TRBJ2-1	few	CSARPSLAVNEQFF	TGCAGTGCTAGACCATCCCTAGCGGTTAATGAGCAGTTCTTC
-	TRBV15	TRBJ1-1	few	CATSRDFYVEADTEAFF	TGTGCCACCAGCAGAGACTTTTATGTGGAAGCGGACACTGAAGCTTTCTTT
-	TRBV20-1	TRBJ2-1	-	CSAKSPGTNYNEQFF	TGCAGTGCCAAAAGCCCCGGGACGAATTACAATGAGCAGTTCTTC
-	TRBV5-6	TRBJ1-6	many	CASSLSNGVSPLHF	TGTGCCAGCAGCTTGAGTAACGGGGTTTCACCCCTCCACTTT
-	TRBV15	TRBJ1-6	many	CATSRDSEAPAPLHF	TGTGCCACCAGCAGAGATTCGGAGGCCCCAGCACCCCTCCACTTT
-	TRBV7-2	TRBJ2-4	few	CASSLGSSPQYF	TGTGCCAGCAGCTTAGGGTCTAGCCCTCAGTACTTC
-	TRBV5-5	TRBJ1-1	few	CASSFTRVDTEAFF	TGTGCCAGCAGCTTTACCAGGGTGGACACTGAAGCTTTCTTT
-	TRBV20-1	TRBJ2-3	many	CSARGGWLAISDTQYF	TGCAGTGCTAGAGGGGGGTGGCTGGCGATTTCAGATACGCAGTATTTT